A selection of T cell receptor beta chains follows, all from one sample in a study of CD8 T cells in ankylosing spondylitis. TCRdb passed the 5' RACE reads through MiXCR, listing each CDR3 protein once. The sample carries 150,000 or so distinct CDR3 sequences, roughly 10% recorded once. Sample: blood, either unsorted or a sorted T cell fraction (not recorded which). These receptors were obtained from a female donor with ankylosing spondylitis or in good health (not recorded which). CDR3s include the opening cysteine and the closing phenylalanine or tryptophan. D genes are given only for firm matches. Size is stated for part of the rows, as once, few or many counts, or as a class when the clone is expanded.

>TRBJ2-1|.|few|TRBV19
CASSNGGWNEQFF
TGTGCCAGTAGTAACGGGGGCTGGAATGAGCAGTTCTTC
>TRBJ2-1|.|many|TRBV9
CASSPLEGGFYNEQFF
TGTGCCAGCAGCCCTCTGGAGGGAGGCTTCTACAATGAGCAGTTCTTC
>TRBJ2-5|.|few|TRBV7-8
CASSLVEGSEETQYF
TGTGCCAGCAGCTTAGTTGAGGGATCCGAAGAGACCCAGTACTTC
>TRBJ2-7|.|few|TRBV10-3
CAISGGTYSYEQYF
TGTGCCATCAGTGGAGGGACGTACTCCTACGAGCAGTACTTC
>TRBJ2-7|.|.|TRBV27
CASSLSGTPAGYEQYF
TGTGCCAGCAGTTTATCGGGGACTCCCGCCGGCTACGAGCAGTACTTC
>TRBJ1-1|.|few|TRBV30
CAWSVLGGSENTEAFF
TGTGCCTGGAGTGTATTAGGTGGCAGTGAGAACACTGAAGCTTTCTTT
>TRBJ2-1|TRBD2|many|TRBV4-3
CASSHLNSGEQFF
TGCGCCAGCAGCCACCTAAATAGCGGGGAGCAGTTCTTC
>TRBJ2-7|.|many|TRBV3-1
CASSRPTAGTYEQYF
TGTGCCAGCAGCCGCCCCACGGCAGGGACCTACGAGCAGTACTTC
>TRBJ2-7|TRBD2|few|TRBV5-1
CASSVSGPHYEQYF
TGCGCCAGCAGCGTTAGCGGGCCCCACTACGAGCAGTACTTC
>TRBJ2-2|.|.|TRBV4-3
CASSVGRTTGELFF
TGCGCCAGCAGCGTGGGACGGACCACCGGGGAGCTGTTTTTT
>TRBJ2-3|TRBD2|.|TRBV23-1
CASSQETSGGPNTQYF
TGCGCCAGCAGCCAAGAAACTAGCGGGGGCCCGAATACGCAGTATTTT
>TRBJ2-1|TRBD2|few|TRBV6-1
CASSEGLAGGWDEQFF
TGTGCCAGCAGTGAGGGCCTAGCGGGAGGTTGGGATGAGCAGTTCTTC
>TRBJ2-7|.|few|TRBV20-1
CSAQDGVYEQYF
TGCAGTGCCCAAGACGGGGTTTACGAGCAGTACTTC
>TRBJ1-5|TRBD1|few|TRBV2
CASSVLRGGTNQPQHF
TGTGCCAGCAGTGTTCTGCGAGGGGGCACCAATCAGCCCCAGCATTTT
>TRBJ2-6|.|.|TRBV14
CASSSPLGSGANVLTF
TGTGCCAGCAGCTCCCCTCTGGGCTCTGGGGCCAACGTCCTGACTTTC
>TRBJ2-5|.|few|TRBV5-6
CASSLGQIGETQYF
TGTGCCAGCAGCTTGGGGCAGATTGGGGAGACCCAGTACTTC
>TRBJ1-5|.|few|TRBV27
CASSLGINQPQHF
TGTGCCAGCAGTTTAGGGATCAATCAGCCCCAGCATTTT
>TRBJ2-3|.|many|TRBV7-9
CASSLAGSGTDTQYF
TGTGCCAGCAGCTTAGCCGGGAGCGGGACAGATACGCAGTATTTT
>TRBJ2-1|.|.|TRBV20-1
CCARGGDGSVLEEQFF
TGCTGTGCTAGAGGGGGCGACGGGAGCGTCTTAGAGGAGCAGTTCTTC
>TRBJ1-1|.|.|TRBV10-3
CAISDRAEAFF
TGTGCCATCAGTGATAGGGCTGAAGCTTTCTTT
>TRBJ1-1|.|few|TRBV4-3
CASSQDFGGVTTEAFF
TGCGCCAGCAGCCAAGATTTTGGGGGGGTGACCACTGAAGCTTTCTTT
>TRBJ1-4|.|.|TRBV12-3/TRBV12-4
CASSFGITSGKLFF
TGTGCCAGCAGTTTTGGGATTACCTCAGGAAAACTGTTTTTT
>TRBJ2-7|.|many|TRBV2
CASRIVNTEQYF
TGTGCCAGCAGAATCGTCAATACCGAGCAGTACTTC
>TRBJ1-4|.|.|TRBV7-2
CASSSDVGYEKLFF
TGTGCCAGCAGCTCGGACGTGGGGTATGAAAAACTGTTTTTT
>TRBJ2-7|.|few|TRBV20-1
CSAPPENSYEQYF
TGCAGTGCTCCCCCCGAGAACTCCTACGAGCAGTACTTC
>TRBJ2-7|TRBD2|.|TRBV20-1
CSARDVTSGAYEQYF
TGCAGTGCTAGAGATGTAACTAGCGGGGCCTACGAGCAGTACTTC
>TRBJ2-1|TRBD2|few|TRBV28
CASTIAGGYNEQFF
TGTGCCAGCACCATAGCGGGAGGATACAATGAGCAGTTCTTC
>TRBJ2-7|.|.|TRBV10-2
CASSEGQEAFWEQYF
TGCGCCAGCAGTGAGGGTCAGGAGGCCTTTTGGGAGCAGTACTTC
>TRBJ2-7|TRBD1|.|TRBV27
CASSRTGTASSYEQYF
TGTGCCAGCAGTAGGACCGGGACAGCAAGCTCCTACGAGCAGTACTTC
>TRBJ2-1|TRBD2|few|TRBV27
CASSSSGLGNEQFF
TGTGCCAGCAGTTCTAGCGGTCTCGGCAATGAGCAGTTCTTC
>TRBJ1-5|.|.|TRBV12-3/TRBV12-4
CASSSEPNQPQHF
TGTGCCAGCAGTTCGGAGCCAAATCAGCCCCAGCATTTT
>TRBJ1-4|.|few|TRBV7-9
CASSLQGEGVEKLFF
TGTGCCAGCAGCTTGCAAGGGGAGGGTGTTGAAAAACTGTTTTTT
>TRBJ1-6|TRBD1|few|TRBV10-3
CAISEGEQGNSPLHF
TGTGCCATCAGTGAAGGCGAACAGGGGAATTCACCCCTCCACTTT
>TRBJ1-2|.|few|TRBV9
CASSVDQTGSRDGYTF
TGTGCCAGCAGCGTAGATCAAACAGGCAGTCGCGATGGCTACACCTTC
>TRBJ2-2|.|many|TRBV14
CASSQYYTGELFF
TGTGCCAGCAGCCAGTACTACACCGGGGAGCTGTTTTTT
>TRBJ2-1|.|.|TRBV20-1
CCATPREISYNEQFF
TGCTGTGCTACTCCACGGGAGATCTCCTACAATGAGCAGTTCTTC
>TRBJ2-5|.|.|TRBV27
CASSTGGSAGETQYF
TGTGCCAGCAGCACAGGAGGGTCCGCGGGGGAGACCCAGTACTTC
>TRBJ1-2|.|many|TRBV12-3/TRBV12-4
CASSSTSRGPNYGYTF
TGTGCCAGCAGTTCAACGTCCAGGGGACCTAACTATGGCTACACCTTC
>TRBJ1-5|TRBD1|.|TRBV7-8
CASSLHPPWDRSGQPQHF
TGTGCCAGCAGCTTACACCCCCCCTGGGACAGGTCTGGGCAGCCCCAGCATTTT
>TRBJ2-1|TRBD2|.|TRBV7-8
CASSSPWTSGVDEQFF
TGTGCCAGCAGCTCCCCGTGGACTAGCGGAGTGGATGAGCAGTTCTTC
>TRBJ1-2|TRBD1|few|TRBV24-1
CATSDPGTGGYGYTF
TGTGCCACCAGTGACCCCGGGACAGGGGGCTATGGCTACACCTTC
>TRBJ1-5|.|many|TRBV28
CASSWGNQPQHF
TGTGCCAGCAGTTGGGGGAATCAGCCCCAGCATTTT
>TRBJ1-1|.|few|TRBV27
CASGWTVNTEAFF
TGTGCCAGCGGCTGGACGGTGAACACTGAAGCTTTCTTT
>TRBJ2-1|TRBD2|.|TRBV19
CASSFVASGNDEQFF
TGTGCCAGTAGTTTTGTGGCTAGCGGGAACGATGAGCAGTTCTTC
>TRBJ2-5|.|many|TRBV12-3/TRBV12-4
CASSPRGGKGGETQYF
TGTGCCAGCAGCCCAAGAGGTGGGAAGGGCGGAGAGACCCAGTACTTC
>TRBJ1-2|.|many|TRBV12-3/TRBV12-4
CASSPRALGGPVIYGYTF
TGTGCCAGCAGTCCCCGGGCCCTCGGGGGCCCTGTGATCTATGGCTACACCTTC
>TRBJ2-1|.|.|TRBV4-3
CASSIRGGSYNEQFF
TGCGCCAGCAGCATAAGGGGGGGATCCTACAATGAGCAGTTCTTC
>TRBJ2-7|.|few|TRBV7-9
CASSGHRGGDYEQYF
TGTGCCAGCAGCGGACACAGGGGGGGAGATTACGAGCAGTACTTC
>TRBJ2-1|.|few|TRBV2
CASGDSRSYNEQFF
TGTGCCAGCGGAGATAGTCGATCCTACAATGAGCAGTTCTTC
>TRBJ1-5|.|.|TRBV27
CASSFSQGQPQHF
TGTGCCAGCAGTTTCTCACAAGGTCAGCCCCAGCATTTT
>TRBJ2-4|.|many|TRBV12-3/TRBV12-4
CASSQVVAKNIQYF
TGTGCCAGCAGTCAAGTTGTAGCCAAAAACATTCAGTACTTC
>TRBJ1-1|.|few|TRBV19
CASKPSGTEAFF
TGTGCCAGTAAGCCCTCAGGCACTGAAGCTTTCTTT
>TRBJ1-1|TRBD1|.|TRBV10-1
CASSLTQGATEAFF
TGCGCCAGCAGTCTAACTCAGGGGGCTACTGAAGCTTTCTTT